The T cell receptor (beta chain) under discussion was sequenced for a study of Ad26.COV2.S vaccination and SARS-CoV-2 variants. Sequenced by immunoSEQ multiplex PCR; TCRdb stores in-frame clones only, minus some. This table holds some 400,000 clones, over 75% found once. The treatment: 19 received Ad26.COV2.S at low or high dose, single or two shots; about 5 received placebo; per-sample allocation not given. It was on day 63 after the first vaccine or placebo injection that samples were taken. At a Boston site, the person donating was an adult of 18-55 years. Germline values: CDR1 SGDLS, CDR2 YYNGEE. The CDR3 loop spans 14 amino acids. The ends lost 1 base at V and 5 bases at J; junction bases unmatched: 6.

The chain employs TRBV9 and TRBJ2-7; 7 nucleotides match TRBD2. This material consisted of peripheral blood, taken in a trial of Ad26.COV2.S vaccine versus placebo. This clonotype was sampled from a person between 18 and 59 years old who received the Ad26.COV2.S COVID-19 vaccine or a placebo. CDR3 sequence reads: CASSVWEGDDEQYF. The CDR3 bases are TGTGCCAGCAGCGTATGGGAGGGAGATGACGAGCAGTACTTC.